The 23 T cell receptor beta chains in this list originate from one sample, sequenced in a study of T cells in Graves' hyperthyroidism and ophthalmopathy. Researchers took RNA transcripts and amplified the TCR beta CDR3 regions from them. The HTBI set primed first-round TCR CDR3 RT-PCR. One entry per CDR3 protein results from TCRdb running MiXCR on the multiplex PCR reads. The table shows a few hundred thousand distinct CDR3 sequences, with about 15% occurring only once. Sequencing used blood. These receptors were taken from a woman aged 55-75 years with Graves' ophthalmopathy.

This clonotype came up many times. This chain connects TRBV28 to TRBJ2-5, with D maybe TRBD1 (5 bases). CDR1 MDHEN and CDR2 SYDVKM come from the germline V gene. There are 15 residues in the CDR3. The V and J ends lost 5 bases and 0 bases respectively, with 13 bases between them. As DNA, the CDR3 is TGTGCCAGCAGTCCCCTCCCAGGGAACCAAGAGACCCAGTACTTC. Its protein is CASSPLPGNQETQYF.

This clonotype has a count of ten or more. The V and J genes are TRBV20-1 and TRBJ2-7, with no clear D. From germline, CDR1 is DFQATT and CDR2 SNEGSKA (reference sequence). CDR3 length equals 11 residues. The V end was cut by 5 bases, the J end by 4 bases, with 9 bases between. The CDR3 coding sequence is TGCAGTGCTGTCGACACATACGAGCAGTACTTC. The encoded protein is CSAVDTYEQYF.

V usage is TRBV19 and J usage is TRBJ2-4; D assignment may be TRBD1 or TRBD2 (5 bases each). CDR3 size: 13 residues. Between the trimmed V and J ends, which lost 4 bases and 9 bases, there was a span of 13 bases. The V gene's germline CDR1 is LNHDA and CDR2 SQIVND (reference sequence). The CDR3 sequence: CASSTGWDGIQYF. In nucleotides, the CDR3 is TGTGCCAGTAGTACAGGGTGGGACGGCATTCAGTACTTC.

This clonotype was detected only a few times. V usage is TRBV24-1 and J usage is TRBJ2-4, with D possibly being TRBD1 (6 bases). V dropped 3 bases and J dropped 8 bases, with 19 bases sitting between them. The germline V gene has CDR1 KGHDR and CDR2 SFDVKD. The CDR3 spans 16 residues. The CDR3 sequence is CATSDARDPKGDIQYF. CDR3 in DNA: TGTGCCACCAGTGATGCCCGGGACCCGAAGGGGGACATTCAGTACTTC.

V usage is TRBV28 and J usage is TRBJ2-7; 11 nucleotides align to TRBD1. Germline CDR1 and CDR2: MDHEN and SYDVKM. The CDR3 has 14 amino acids. V was pared by 7 bases and J by 2 bases, with 4 bases of the junction left unmatched. CDR3 DNA sequence: TGTGCCAGCAAAGGGACAGGGGGGGCCTACGAGCAGTACTTC. Its protein is CASKGTGGAYEQYF.

The chain couples TRBV7-9 to TRBJ2-1; 8 bases line up with TRBD2. J lost 0 bases, V lost 5 bases, and 3 bases had no gene match. The CDR3 runs to 15 residues. Germline CDR1 SEHNR, CDR2 FQNEAQ (reference sequence). This CDR3 is CASSKGTSSYNEQFF. CDR3 nucleotide sequence: TGTGCCAGCAGCAAAGGGACTAGCTCCTACAATGAGCAGTTCTTC.

The J gene is TRBJ2-2, the V gene TRBV19; 12 bases align to TRBD2. Germline CDR1 reads LNHDA; CDR2 reads SQIVND (reference sequence). With 2 bases clipped from V and 6 bases from J, the junction kept 4 bases outside the gene matches. The length of the CDR3 is 16 residues. Here the CDR3 DNA reads TGTGCCAGTAGTATACTAGCGGGAGGGCCTCCCGGGGAGCTGTTTTTT. Protein sequence: CASSILAGGPPGELFF. Full variable domain (remainder filled in from reference TRBV19 and TRBJ2-2): DGGITQSPKYLFRKEGQNVTLSCEQNLNHDAMYWYRQDPGQGLRLIYYSQIVNDFQKGDIAEGYSVSREKKESFPLTVTSAQKNPTAFYLCASSILAGGPPGELFFGEGSRLTVL.

Comments on this clonotype: Relative to the germline gene, one junction end is altered; a read error may explain this. This chain joins TRBV2 and TRBJ2-5; 7 bases are a match to TRBD2. The CDR3 contains 14 residues. Germline CDR1 reads SNHLY; CDR2 reads FYNNEI. The CDR3 loop is CAGSDLAARETQYF. The DNA for the CDR3 is TGTGCCGGCAGCGATCTAGCGGCTCGGGAGACCCAGTACTTC. Full variable domain (rest looked up from reference TRBV2 and TRBJ2-5): EPEVTQTPSHQVTQMGQEVILRCVPISNHLYFYWYRQILGQKVEFLVSFYNNEISEKSEIFDDQFSVERPDGSNFTLKIRSTKLEDSAMYFCAGSDLAARETQYFGPGTRLLVL.

There are many counts of this clonotype. The chain uses TRBV9 and TRBJ1-2, with TRBD1 identical over 7 bases. The ends lost 3 bases at V and 4 bases at J; junction bases unmatched: 6. Germline V gives CDR1 SGDLS, CDR2 YYNGEE. The CDR3 is 14 amino acids. The CDR3 protein is CASSDRGVGYGYTF. CDR3 DNA sequence: TGTGCCAGCAGCGACAGGGGAGTCGGCTATGGCTACACCTTC. Full variable domain (missing parts from reference TRBV9 and TRBJ1-2): DSGVTQTPKHLITATGQRVTLRCSPRSGDLSVYWYQQSLDQGLQFLIQYYNGEERAKGNILERFSAQQFPDLHSELNLSSLELGDSALYFCASSDRGVGYGYTFGSGTRLTVV.

The CDR3 loop is CASSLLAGRTDTQYF. The CDR3 DNA is TGTGCCAGCAGTTTACTAGCGGGACGCACAGATACGCAGTATTTT. This chain links TRBV28 with TRBJ2-3; 9 nucleotides line up with TRBD2. Germline V gives CDR1 MDHEN, CDR2 SYDVKM. The CDR3 has 15 residues. V dropped 2 bases and J dropped 1; count of bases not matched to a gene: 1.

This clonotype was counted ten times or more. The genes are TRBV28 and TRBJ2-1; 7 positions agree with TRBD2. With V trimmed by 4 bases and J by 2 bases, 5 bases remained unmatched. The CDR3 has 15 amino acids. Looked up from germline, CDR1 is MDHEN and CDR2 is SYDVKM. Here the CDR3 reads CASSSTGLAYNEQFF. CDR3 nucleotide sequence: TGTGCCAGCAGTTCCACAGGACTAGCCTACAATGAGCAGTTCTTC.

This clonotype was picked up a small number of times. This chain connects TRBV2 to TRBJ2-3; D is possibly TRBD2 (5 bases). The CDR3 covers 14 residues. CDR1 and CDR2 from the germline V gene are SNHLY and FYNNEI. Trimming pared 3 bases from V and 9 bases from J, leaving 16 bases between. CDR3 bases: TGTGCCAGCAGTGAGGGCCCTCTAGCCGTCACGCAGTATTTT. It yields the protein CASSEGPLAVTQYF.

This sequence joins TRBV2 and TRBJ2-2; 7 positions agree with TRBD1. Germline CDR1 SNHLY, CDR2 FYNNEI. The trim removed 5 bases at V and 7 bases at J, leaving 7 bases unmatched. The CDR3 is 14 amino acids. This chain's CDR3 is CASSFGTALGELFF. CDR3 sequence (DNA): TGTGCCAGCAGTTTCGGGACAGCCCTCGGGGAGCTGTTTTTT.

This clonotype was detected only a few times. This may stem from a read error, because a much larger clone lies one nucleotide away. The chain employs TRBV6-1 and TRBJ2-7; 9 positions match TRBD2. The CDR3 has 15 residues. J lost 6 bases, V lost 3 bases, and 9 bases had no gene match. CDR1 and CDR2 from the germline V gene are MNHNS and SASEGT. CDR3 region: CASSDSAGGWAEQYF. In DNA form, the CDR3 reads TGTGCCAGCAGTGATTCAGCGGGAGGCTGGGCCGAGCAGTACTTC.

This clonotype was recorded many times. J is TRBJ2-1 and V is TRBV20-1, with D perhaps TRBD1 or TRBD2 (5 bases each). The CDR3 contains 13 residues. Germline-derived CDR1 and CDR2 are DFQATT and SNEGSKA (reference sequence). The CDR3 protein is CKGEGITSYEQFF. DNA of the CDR3: TGCAAAGGCGAGGGGATTACCAGCTATGAGCAGTTCTTC.

The V call is TRBV27, the J call TRBJ1-4; a possible D gene is TRBD1 (6 bases). The CDR3 runs to 14 residues. The germline gives CDR1 MNHEY, CDR2 SMNVEV (reference sequence). Trimming took 6 bases from V and 4 from J, leaving 12 bases between them. This CDR3 reads CASRKQGGNEKLFF. Written as DNA, the CDR3 is TGTGCCAGCAGAAAACAGGGCGGTAATGAAAAACTGTTTTTT.

The rearrangement uses TRBV11-2 and TRBJ2-2, with D hard to call. Trimming took off 1 base at V and 0 bases at J, with 15 bases between the two ends. Germline V CDR1 and CDR2: SGHAT, FQNNGV. The CDR3 is 18 residues long. The CDR3 nucleotides are TGTGCCAGCAGCTTAGGCGCGGTTCTAGTATCGAACACCGGGGAGCTGTTTTTT. Protein product: CASSLGAVLVSNTGELFF. The full variable domain, rest sourced from reference TRBV11-2 and TRBJ2-2, is EAGVAQSPRYKIIEKRQSVAFWCNPISGHATLYWYQQILGQGPKLLIQFQNNGVVDDSQLPKDRFSAERLKGVDSTLKIQPAKLEDSAVYLCASSLGAVLVSNTGELFFGEGSRLTVL.

This clonotype was observed at least ten times. The CDR3 DNA reads TGCGCCAGCAGTGAGAGAGGGCGTACGCAGTATTTT. It codes for CASSERGRTQYF. The V and J genes are TRBV10-2 and TRBJ2-3; maybe TRBD2 (5 bases). The ends were cut back, 2 bases at V and 8 bases at J, with 8 bases in the middle. Germline CDR1 WSHSY, CDR2 SAAADI. This CDR3 spans 12 amino acids.

The sample holds many counts of this clonotype. The rearrangement uses TRBV6-1 and TRBJ2-7; D is tentatively TRBD1 or TRBD2 (5 bases each). V was cut by 3 bases and J by 6 bases, with 18 bases left in between. The CDR3 loop spans 15 amino acids. Germline V CDR1 and CDR2: MNHNS, SASEGT. The CDR3 loop is CASSEAGGSFREQYF. The DNA for the CDR3 is TGTGCCAGCAGTGAGGCTGGGGGTAGTTTTCGCGAGCAGTACTTC.

This clonotype was counted many times. V gene TRBV12-3 or TRBV12-4 combines with J gene TRBJ2-1, with D possibly called TRBD1 or TRBD2 (6 bases each). CDR3 length: 15 amino acids. V was pared by 5 bases and J by 7 bases, with 18 bases between. This CDR3 is CASSLDRPGANEQFF. CDR3 nucleotide sequence: TGTGCCAGCAGTCTTGACAGGCCGGGAGCGAATGAGCAGTTCTTC.

In this sample, this clonotype turned up many times. In DNA form, the CDR3 reads TGCGCCAGCAGCTTGGAGCACTCTGGGGCCAACGTCCTGACTTTC. Translation gives CASSLEHSGANVLTF. This sequence joins TRBV5-1 and TRBJ2-6; D not certain. This CDR3 contains 15 residues. V was cut by 0 bases and J by 0 bases, with 4 bases left in between. Germline lookup yields CDR1 SGHRS and CDR2 YFSETQ. The entire variable domain, with the rest obtained from reference TRBV5-1 and TRBJ2-6, is as follows: KAGVTQTPRYLIKTRGQQVTLSCSPISGHRSVSWYQQTPGQGLQFLFEYFSETQRNKGNFPGRFSGRQFSNSRSEMNVSTLELGDSALYLCASSLEHSGANVLTFGAGSRLTVL.

Many counts were recorded for this clonotype. The rearrangement links TRBV20-1 to TRBJ2-2; 12 bases line up with TRBD2. CDR3 length equals 18 residues. Germline assignment: CDR1 DFQATT and CDR2 SNEGSKA (reference sequence). V dropped 0 bases and J dropped 0; count of bases not matched to a gene: 5. The CDR3 bases are TGCAGTGCTAGAGATCGGCTAGCGGGAGGGCCGAACACCGGGGAGCTGTTTTTT. Its translation is CSARDRLAGGPNTGELFF.

The chain combines TRBV29-1 with TRBJ2-7; D uncertain. V was pared by 0 bases and J by 5 bases, with 5 bases between. The CDR3 runs 11 residues. CDR1 and CDR2 from the germline V gene are SQVTM and ANQGSEA. The CDR3 protein is CSVEDSNEQYF. For the CDR3, the DNA is TGCAGCGTTGAAGATTCAAACGAGCAGTACTTC.